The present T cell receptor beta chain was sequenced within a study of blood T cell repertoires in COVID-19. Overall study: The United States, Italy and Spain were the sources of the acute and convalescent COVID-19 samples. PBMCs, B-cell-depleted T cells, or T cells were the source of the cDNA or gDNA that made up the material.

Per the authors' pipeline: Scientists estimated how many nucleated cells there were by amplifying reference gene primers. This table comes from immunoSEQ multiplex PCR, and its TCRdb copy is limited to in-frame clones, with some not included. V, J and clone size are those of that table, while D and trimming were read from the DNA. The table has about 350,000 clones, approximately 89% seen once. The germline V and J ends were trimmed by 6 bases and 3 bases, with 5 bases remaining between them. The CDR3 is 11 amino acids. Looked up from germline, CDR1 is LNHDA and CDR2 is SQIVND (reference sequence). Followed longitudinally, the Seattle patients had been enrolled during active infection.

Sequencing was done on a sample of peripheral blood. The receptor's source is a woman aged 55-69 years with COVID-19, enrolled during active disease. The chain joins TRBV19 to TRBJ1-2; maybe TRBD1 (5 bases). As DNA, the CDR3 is TGTGCCAGTAGGACAGACTATGGCTACACCTTC. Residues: CASRTDYGYTF.